The rows below give T cell receptor beta chains drawn from one sample of a study of T cell responses to AZD1222 COVID-19 vaccine. Profiling relied on immunoSEQ multiplex PCR, and the TCRdb table lists in-frame clones only, not all of them. Of some 180,000 clones in the sample, 80% to 95% were seen once. The starting material was peripheral blood, obtained 28 days after the second dose of the MenACWY control vaccine. These receptor sequences come from an adult who received the MenACWY meningococcal vaccine as a control. Each CDR3 is given with its conserved first and last residue. Clone size is shown for a subset of rows, as once, few, many or a class of expanded clone.

>NA|TRBV6-1
CASSEVGRGQPQHF
>NA|TRBV6-5
CASSYNGAPGYTF
>NA|TRBV7-9
CASSLVEQGEVEQFF
>NA|TRBV5-4
CASRPGEANTEAFF
>NA|TRBV4-1
CASSQETGISYNEQFF
>once|TRBV3-1/TRBV3-2
CASSQRGENSPLHF
>NA|TRBV29-1
CSVDRGSGNTIYF
>NA|TRBV5-1
CASRINYRDGELFF
>NA|TRBV28
CASSLLGAGRTEAFF
>NA|TRBV27
CASSLIGDRGHEQFF
>NA|TRBV10-3
CAISERGYPSSYNEQFF
>NA|TRBV19
CASSIQGGNQPQHF
>once|TRBV9
CASSAGGISGNTIYF
>NA|TRBV5-6
CASSFQANTEAFF
>NA|TRBV19
CASSQTGVGSEKLFF
>NA|TRBV30
CAWIGGTDYGYTF
>NA|TRBV27
CASSLGGRAYEQYF
>NA|TRBV7-2
CASSLEGRSNYGYTF
>NA|TRBV3-1/TRBV3-2
CASSQGWTGYNEQFF
>NA|TRBV6-1
CASSEGTTGTTNEKLFF
>NA|TRBV5-1
CASRPRTSGEIYNEQFF
>NA|TRBV28
CASSTTGELFF
>once|TRBV18
CASSPPGQISGNTIYF
>NA|TRBV7-2
CASSFGLREQYF
>NA|TRBV6-2/TRBV6-3
CASSYRKGRKNTEAFF
>NA|TRBV28
CASSPRTGWENADTEAFF
>NA|TRBV6-5
CASSSTGNTEAFF
>NA|TRBV28
CASRTTGVEAFF
>NA|TRBV5-1
CASSRARPGYHGTEAFF
>NA|TRBV4-1
CASSLDPYTGELFF
>NA|TRBV15
CATSLRTQNTEAFF
>NA|TRBV5-1
CASSADSHNEQFF
>NA|TRBV28
CASSPGGPGEKLFF
>NA|TRBV10-1
CATRGLAETQYF
>NA|TRBV7-9
CASSLESGAQPQHF
>NA|TRBV5-6
CASSLQGPGGYTF
>NA|TRBV4-2
CASRDTTKNIQYF
>NA|TRBV4-1
CASSQPWADGYTF
>NA|TRBV12-3/TRBV12-4
CASSDRVDAFF
>NA|TRBV30
CAWSVQGSEKLFF